This T cell receptor beta chain was found in a study of early T cells in non-severe SARS-CoV-2 infection. This CDR3 contains 17 residues. Losses at the gene ends were 6 bases for V and 0 bases for J; bases not matched to a gene: 7. The germline V gene encodes CDR1 MNHNS and CDR2 SASEGT. This clonotype has a handful of counts. The protocol attached unique molecular identifiers to individual cDNA molecules. TCRdb called the 5' RACE reads again in MiXCR, with one record for every CDR3 protein. Of 35,000 to 55,000 distinct CDR3 sequences detected, roughly 10% appear once; the ten largest clones hold roughly a fifth.

The specimen sequenced was whole blood. The TCR originated in an adult who was a healthcare worker with PCR-confirmed SARS-CoV-2 infection or an uninfected control (not recorded which). The chain uses TRBV6-1 and TRBJ2-7; 14 bases map to TRBD2. The CDR3 sequence: CASRGLAGGESSYEQYF. CDR3 DNA: TGTGCCAGCAGAGGACTAGCGGGAGGTGAGAGCTCCTACGAGCAGTACTTC.